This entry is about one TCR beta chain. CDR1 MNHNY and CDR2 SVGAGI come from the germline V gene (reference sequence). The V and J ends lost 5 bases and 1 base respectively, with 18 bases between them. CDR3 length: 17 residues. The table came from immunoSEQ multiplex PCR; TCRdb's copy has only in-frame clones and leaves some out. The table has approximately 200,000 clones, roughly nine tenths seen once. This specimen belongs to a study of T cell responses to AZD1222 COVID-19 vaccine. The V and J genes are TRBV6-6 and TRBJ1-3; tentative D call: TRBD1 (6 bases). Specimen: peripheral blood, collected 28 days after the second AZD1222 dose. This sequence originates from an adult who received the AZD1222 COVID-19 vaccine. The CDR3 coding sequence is TGTGCCAGCAGTCCGGGGCAGGGGACAAATTCTGGAAACACCATATATTTT. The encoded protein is CASSPGQGTNSGNTIYF.